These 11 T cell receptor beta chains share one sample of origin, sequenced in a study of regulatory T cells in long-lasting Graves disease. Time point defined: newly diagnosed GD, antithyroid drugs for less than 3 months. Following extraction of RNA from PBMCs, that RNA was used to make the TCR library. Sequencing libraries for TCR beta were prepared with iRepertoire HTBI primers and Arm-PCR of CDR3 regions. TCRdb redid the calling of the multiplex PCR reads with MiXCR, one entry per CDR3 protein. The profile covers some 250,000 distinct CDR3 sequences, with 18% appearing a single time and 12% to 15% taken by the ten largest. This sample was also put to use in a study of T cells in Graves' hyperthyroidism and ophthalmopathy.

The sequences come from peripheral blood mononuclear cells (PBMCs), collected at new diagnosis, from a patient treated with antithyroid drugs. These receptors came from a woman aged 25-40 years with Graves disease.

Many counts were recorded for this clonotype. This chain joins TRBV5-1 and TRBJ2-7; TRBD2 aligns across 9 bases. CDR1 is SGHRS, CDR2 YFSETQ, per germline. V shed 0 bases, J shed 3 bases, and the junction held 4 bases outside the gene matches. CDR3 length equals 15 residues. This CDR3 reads CASSLAASGVYEQYF. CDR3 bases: TGCGCCAGCAGCTTGGCGGCTAGCGGGGTCTACGAGCAGTACTTC. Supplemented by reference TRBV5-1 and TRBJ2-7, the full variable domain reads KAGVTQTPRYLIKTRGQQVTLSCSPISGHRSVSWYQQTPGQGLQFLFEYFSETQRNKGNFPGRFSGRQFSNSRSEMNVSTLELGDSALYLCASSLAASGVYEQYFGPGTRLTVT.

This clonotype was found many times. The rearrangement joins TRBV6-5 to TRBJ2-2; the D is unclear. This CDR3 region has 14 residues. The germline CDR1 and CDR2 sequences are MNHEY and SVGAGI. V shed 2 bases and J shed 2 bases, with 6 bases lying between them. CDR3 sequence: CASSYGLNTGELFF. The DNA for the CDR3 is TGTGCCAGCAGTTACGGGCTTAACACCGGGGAGCTGTTTTTT.

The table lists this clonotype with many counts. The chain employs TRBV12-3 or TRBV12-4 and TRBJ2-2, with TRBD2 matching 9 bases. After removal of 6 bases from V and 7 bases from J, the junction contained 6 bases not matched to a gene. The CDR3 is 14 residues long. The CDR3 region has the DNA TGTGCCAGCAGGACCGGGACTAGCATCGGGGAGCTGTTTTTT. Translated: CASRTGTSIGELFF.

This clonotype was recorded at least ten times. This CDR3 reads CASSYSVRSLDTQYF. The CDR3 DNA is TGTGCCAGCAGTTACTCGGTTCGCAGCCTCGATACGCAGTATTTT. The genes are TRBV6-5 and TRBJ2-3; D unresolved. Germline CDR1 is MNHEY and CDR2 is SVGAGI. V was pared by 0 bases and J by 6 bases, with 13 bases between. There are 15 residues in the CDR3.

CDR3 sequence (DNA): TGCGCCAGCAGCTTGGGGGACAGGGTAGGGGAGACCCAGTACTTC. Translated: CASSLGDRVGETQYF. The rearrangement joins TRBV5-1 to TRBJ2-5; TRBD1 aligns across 9 bases. The CDR3 sequence is 15 residues long. Germline assignment: CDR1 SGHRS and CDR2 YFSETQ. The J segment lost 5 bases and the V segment lost 0 bases, leaving 5 bases of the junction unmatched.

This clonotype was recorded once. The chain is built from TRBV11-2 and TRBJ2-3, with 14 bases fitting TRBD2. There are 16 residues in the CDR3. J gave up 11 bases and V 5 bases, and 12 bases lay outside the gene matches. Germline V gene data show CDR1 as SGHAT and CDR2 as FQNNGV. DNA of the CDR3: TGTGCCAGCAGCACCGCAGCGGGACTAGCGGGAGTGGTGCAGTATTTT. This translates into CASSTAAGLAGVVQYF.

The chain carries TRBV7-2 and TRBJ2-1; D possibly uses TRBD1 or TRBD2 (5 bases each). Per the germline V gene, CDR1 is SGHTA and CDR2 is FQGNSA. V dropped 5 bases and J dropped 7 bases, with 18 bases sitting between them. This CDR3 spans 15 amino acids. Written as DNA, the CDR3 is TGTGCCAGCAGCAGGGACCCGAAGCCATTAAATGAGCAGTTCTTC. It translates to CASSRDPKPLNEQFF.

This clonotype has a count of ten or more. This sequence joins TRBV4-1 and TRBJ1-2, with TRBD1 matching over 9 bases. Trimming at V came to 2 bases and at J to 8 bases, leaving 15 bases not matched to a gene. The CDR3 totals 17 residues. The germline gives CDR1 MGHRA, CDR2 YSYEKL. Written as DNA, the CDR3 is TGCGCCAGCAGCCAACCTCACAGGGGGCGCGGGCTACGAGGCTACACCTTC. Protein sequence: CASSQPHRGRGLRGYTF.

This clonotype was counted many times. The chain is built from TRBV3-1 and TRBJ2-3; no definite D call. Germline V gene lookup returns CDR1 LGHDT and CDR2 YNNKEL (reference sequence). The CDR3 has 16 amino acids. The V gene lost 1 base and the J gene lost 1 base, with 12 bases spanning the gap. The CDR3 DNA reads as TGTGCCAGCAGCCAAGGCCGTTACCTTCGCACAGATACGCAGTATTTT. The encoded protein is CASSQGRYLRTDTQYF.

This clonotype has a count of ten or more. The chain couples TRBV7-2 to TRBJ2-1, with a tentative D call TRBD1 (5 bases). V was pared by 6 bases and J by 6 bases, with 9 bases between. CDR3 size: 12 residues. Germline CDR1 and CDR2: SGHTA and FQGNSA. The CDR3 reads CASRYQGNEQFF. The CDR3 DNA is TGTGCCAGCAGGTACCAGGGCAATGAGCAGTTCTTC.

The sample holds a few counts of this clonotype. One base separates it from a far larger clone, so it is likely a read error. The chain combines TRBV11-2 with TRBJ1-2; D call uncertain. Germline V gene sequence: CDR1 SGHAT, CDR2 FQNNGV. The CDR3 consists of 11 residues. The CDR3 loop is CTSSLNYGYTF. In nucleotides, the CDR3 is TGTACCAGCAGCTTAAACTATGGCTACACCTTC. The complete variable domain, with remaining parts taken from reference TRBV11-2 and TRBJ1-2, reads EAGVAQSPRYKIIEKRQSVAFWCNPISGHATLYWYQQILGQGPKLLIQFQNNGVVDDSQLPKDRFSAERLKGVDSTLKIQPAKLEDSAVYLCTSSLNYGYTFGSGTRLTVV.